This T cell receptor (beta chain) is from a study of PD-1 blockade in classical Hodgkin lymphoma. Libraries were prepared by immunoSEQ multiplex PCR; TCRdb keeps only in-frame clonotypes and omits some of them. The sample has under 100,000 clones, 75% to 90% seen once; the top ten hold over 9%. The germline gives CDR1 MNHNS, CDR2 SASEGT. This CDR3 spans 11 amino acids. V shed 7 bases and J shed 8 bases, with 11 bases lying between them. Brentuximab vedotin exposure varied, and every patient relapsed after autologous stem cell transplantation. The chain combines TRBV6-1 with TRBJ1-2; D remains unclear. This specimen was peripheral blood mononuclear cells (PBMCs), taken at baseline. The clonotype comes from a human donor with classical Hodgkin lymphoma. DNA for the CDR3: TGTGCCAGCACCTCTACCGGGGGCTACACCTTC. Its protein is CASTSTGGYTF.